Only a few counts were recorded for the clone carrying this T cell receptor (beta chain). Its antigen remains unidentified. This entry belongs to a study of blood T cells in healthy people across ages. General observations from the study: It was not possible, with unsorted PBMCs, to conclusively compare naive and antigen-experienced cells. Estimates of total diversity, which came from one million sequenced T cells, were considered to be underestimates. Possibly, changes in expanded clonotypes were confounded because donor CMV status was unknown. Naive CD4+ cell counts and diversity both ran higher in long-lived than in aged donors.

The V gene lost 0 bases and the J gene lost 13 bases, with 8 bases spanning the gap. Germline V gene lookup returns CDR1 SGHRS and CDR2 YFSETQ. The CDR3 runs 11 residues. The second PCR ran roughly 7 to 11 cycles with a sample-barcoded 5' primer and J-beta primers. Via MiXCR, TCRdb re-called the 5' RACE reads, giving one row per CDR3 protein. There are roughly 570,000 distinct CDR3 sequences in the sample; 27% occur only once, and less than 20% lies in the top ten. V usage is TRBV5-1 and J usage is TRBJ2-1; the D is unclear. This receptor was identified in a woman in her seventies in good health. Material: blood. The CDR3 protein is CASSLGYRQFF. The CDR3, as DNA: TGCGCCAGCAGCTTGGGCTACCGACAGTTCTTC.